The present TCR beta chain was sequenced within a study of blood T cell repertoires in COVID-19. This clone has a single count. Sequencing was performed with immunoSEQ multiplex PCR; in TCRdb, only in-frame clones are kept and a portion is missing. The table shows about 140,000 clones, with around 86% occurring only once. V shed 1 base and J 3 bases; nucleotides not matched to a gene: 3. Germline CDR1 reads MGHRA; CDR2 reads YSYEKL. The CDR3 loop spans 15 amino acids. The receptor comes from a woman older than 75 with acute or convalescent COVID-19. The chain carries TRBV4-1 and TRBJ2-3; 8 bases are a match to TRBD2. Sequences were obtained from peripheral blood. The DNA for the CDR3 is TGCGCCAGCAGCCAAGTGATAGCGGGGACAGATACGCAGTATTTT. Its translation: CASSQVIAGTDTQYF.